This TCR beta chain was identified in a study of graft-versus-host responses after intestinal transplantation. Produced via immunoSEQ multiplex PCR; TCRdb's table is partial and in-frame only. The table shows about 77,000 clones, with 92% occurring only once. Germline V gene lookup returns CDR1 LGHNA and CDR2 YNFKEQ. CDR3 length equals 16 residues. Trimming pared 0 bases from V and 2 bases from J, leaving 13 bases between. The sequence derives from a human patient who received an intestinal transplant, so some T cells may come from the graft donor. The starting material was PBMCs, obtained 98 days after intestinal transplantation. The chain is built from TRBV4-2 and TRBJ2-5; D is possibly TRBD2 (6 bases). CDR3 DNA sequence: TGTGCCAGCAGCCAAGATCTTGGGGGGAAACAAGAGACCCAGTACTTC. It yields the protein CASSQDLGGKQETQYF.